This TCR beta chain was documented in a study of cytomegalovirus exposure and HLA in healthy donors. Profiling relied on immunoSEQ multiplex PCR, and the TCRdb table lists in-frame clones only, not all of them. The table lists over 150,000 clones, approximately 86% of them singletons. Germline CDR1 reads LNHDA; CDR2 reads SQIVND (reference sequence). This CDR3 is 14 amino acids long. V dropped 10 bases and J dropped 0 bases, with 13 bases sitting between them. The sequenced sample consisted of PBMCs. The J gene is TRBJ2-1, the V gene TRBV19; D not resolved. The source is a man younger than 35 in good health and CMV-seropositive. CDR3 region: CATEASSSYNEQFF. CDR3 sequence (DNA): TGTGCCACCGAGGCTTCGAGCTCCTACAATGAGCAGTTCTTC. Looking up the rest from reference TRBV19 and TRBJ2-1 gives the full variable domain: DGGITQSPKYLFRKEGQNVTLSCEQNLNHDAMYWYRQDPGQGLRLIYYSQIVNDFQKGDIAEGYSVSREKKESFPLTVTSAQKNPTAFYLCATEASSSYNEQFFGPGTRLTVL.